The rows below give T cell receptor beta chains drawn from one sample of a study of CD8+CD57+ T cells in acquired aplastic anemia. TCRdb reprocessed the reads via MiXCR and lists one record per CDR3 protein. The sample carries just over 400,000 distinct CDR3 sequences, about two thirds recorded once. Sequencing used sorted CD4+, CD8+, or CD8+CD57+ T cells (not recorded which) from PBMCs. The origin of the receptors is a human donor in good health, serving as a control. Each CDR3 is given with its conserved first and last residue. A D gene is named only where the DNA matches it firmly. The size entry is marked missing in some rows and otherwise reads once, few, many or a size class.

v_gene	d_gene	abundance	CDR3aa
TRBV7-6	-	-	CASSKGLSYGYTF
TRBV9	TRBD1	-	CASSDRESLYGQSF
TRBV12-3/TRBV12-4	-	-	CASSYTGLYGYTF
TRBV12-3/TRBV12-4	-	few	CASSLGLNNEQFF
TRBV19	-	many	CASTQGIGMYNERFF
TRBV7-8	-	-	CASSLVPESSEQYF
TRBV6-5	TRBD1	many	CATLRDSRSRHTEAFF
TRBV27	TRBD2	few	CASSFGLAGRVDTQYF
TRBV2	-	-	CASSEHPTADYEQYF
TRBV7-2	-	-	CASSLRDWSSGANVLTF
TRBV11-2	-	once	CASSSLASGSYEQYF
TRBV2	TRBD2	-	CASRRTSGDTGELFF
TRBV6-4	-	once	CASREFYTMNTEAFF
TRBV12-3/TRBV12-4	-	-	CASWSPGGDGYTF
TRBV11-2	-	many	CASRRPTGGQTQYF
TRBV6-1	-	many	CASSPGSTYNEQFF
TRBV7-2	-	-	CASRLASTDDYTF
TRBV20-1	TRBD1	-	CSAQRDSVGDGYTF
TRBV19	TRBD1	-	CASTGQGILGNQPQHF
TRBV7-2	-	once	CASSYYREAETQYFF
TRBV7-3	-	-	CASSQSRGNSPHHF
TRBV10-2	-	many	CASKATDPDEQYF
TRBV7-9	-	-	CASSFGGSTEQFFYF
TRBV7-3	TRBD2	many	CASSPSQRGWYNEQFF
TRBV5-8	-	-	CASSVSSSGQPQHF
TRBV10-3	-	few	CAISESGEAFF
TRBV7-2	TRBD1	-	CASSLGMTGSEQYVLTF
TRBV30	TRBD1	many	CAWSPQGSYGYTF
TRBV7-9	-	-	CASSLGTGSQAQYYF
TRBV10-3	-	-	CASSSSVLPEAYF
TRBV7-2	TRBD1	-	CASSSYRGPHAAQYF
TRBV7-9	-	-	CASSPQWGDNSPLQHF
TRBV20-1	TRBD1	many	CSAAYRGLNDGYTF
TRBV29-1	-	-	CSAVGAEAFF
TRBV5-1	TRBD2	many	CASAETSGGTDTQYF
TRBV2	TRBD1	-	CASNRDRETEAFF
TRBV9	-	-	CASRIIQGRGMNTEAFF
TRBV7-2	-	-	CASTREGYEQYFWEQYF
TRBV10-3	-	few	CAISERVHEQYF
TRBV7-2	-	-	CASSPQTGFVWGYF